Below are 18 T cell receptor beta chains sequenced from a single sample in a study of T cell responses to AZD1222 COVID-19 vaccine. Method: immunoSEQ multiplex PCR; TCRdb's copy keeps in-frame clones and lacks some. This sample carries about 110,000 clones, roughly nine tenths of them seen once, and the ten largest clones take 7% to 9%. The specimen was peripheral blood, collected on day 0 of AZD1222 vaccination. The receptors shown here come from an adult in good health.

The rearrangement joins TRBV6-6 to TRBJ1-5; D unclear. Germline V CDR1 and CDR2: MNHNY, SVGAGI (reference sequence). V was trimmed by 6 bases and J by 1 base, leaving 13 bases between them. The CDR3 sequence is 15 residues long. In nucleotides, the CDR3 is TGTGCCAGCAGCCGGGCCAAAGGGAGCAATCAGCCCCAGCATTTT. The encoded protein is CASSRAKGSNQPQHF.

The genes are TRBV19 and TRBJ2-1; D is possibly TRBD2 (5 bases). The CDR3 loop spans 15 amino acids. V lost 5 bases, J lost 3 bases, and 14 bases lay in between. CDR1 is LNHDA and CDR2 is SQIVND in the germline V gene (reference sequence). Here the CDR3 reads CASSATSGYYNEQFF. The DNA for the CDR3 is TGTGCCAGTAGTGCCACCTCGGGATACTACAATGAGCAGTTCTTC. Using reference TRBV19 and TRBJ2-1 for the parts outside the CDR3, the full variable domain is DGGITQSPKYLFRKEGQNVTLSCEQNLNHDAMYWYRQDPGQGLRLIYYSQIVNDFQKGDIAEGYSVSREKKESFPLTVTSAQKNPTAFYLCASSATSGYYNEQFFGPGTRLTVL.

This chain joins TRBV3-1 (or the pseudogene TRBV3-2) and TRBJ2-2, with D perhaps matching TRBD2 (6 bases). Per germline, CDR1 LGHDT and CDR2 YNNKEL (reference sequence). This CDR3 contains 17 residues. The ends were cut back, 4 bases at V and 7 bases at J, with 22 bases in the middle. DNA of the CDR3: TGTGCCAGCAGCCTCCTTTTCAAGGGAGGTACGGGCGGGGAGCTGTTTTTT. Its translation is CASSLLFKGGTGGELFF.

The rearrangement joins TRBV5-4 to TRBJ2-1, with 8 bases aligning to TRBD1. CDR1 is SGHNT and CDR2 is YYREEE in the germline V gene (reference sequence). With V trimmed by 7 bases and J by 0 bases, 9 bases remained unmatched. The CDR3 runs 16 residues. The CDR3 sequence: CASHLGGTGSYNEQFF. The CDR3 DNA reads TGTGCCAGCCACCTTGGTGGGACAGGCTCCTACAATGAGCAGTTCTTC.

This clone was seen a handful of times. J is TRBJ2-7 and V is TRBV5-4, with D unclear. CDR1 and CDR2 from the germline V gene are SGHNT and YYREEE (reference sequence). This CDR3 comprises 14 residues. Trimming pared 2 bases from V and 4 bases from J, leaving 13 bases between. The CDR3 bases are TGTGCCAGCAGCTTCGGAGAAGTGGGATACGAGCAGTACTTC. Amino acid sequence: CASSFGEVGYEQYF.

As DNA, the CDR3 is TGTGCCAGCAACTGGGACCACTGGGGCACTGAAGCTTTCTTT. Translation: CASNWDHWGTEAFF. This chain uses TRBV7-2 with TRBJ1-1; weak D call: TRBD1 (5 bases). Looked up from germline, CDR1 is SGHTA and CDR2 is FQGNSA. CDR3 length equals 14 residues. V was pared by 7 bases and J by 4 bases, with 16 bases between.

The V and J genes are TRBV14 and TRBJ1-5; no firm D call. This CDR3 has 13 amino acids. V was cut by 0 bases and J by 7 bases, with 7 bases left in between. Germline V gene lookup returns CDR1 SGHDN and CDR2 FVKESK. The CDR3 here is CASSQDLVQPQHF. CDR3 sequence (DNA): TGTGCCAGCAGCCAAGATCTCGTCCAGCCCCAGCATTTT.

The chain employs TRBV6-2 or TRBV6-3 and TRBJ1-1, with D tentatively TRBD1 (6 bases). Trimming removed 4 bases at V and 6 bases at J, with 12 bases between. CDR3 length: 13 residues. Germline V lookup: CDR1 MNHEY, CDR2 SVGEGT. CDR3 nucleotides: TGTGCCAGCAGTTTGACAGGTTCCCCTGAAGCTTTCTTT. Protein product: CASSLTGSPEAFF.

V gene TRBV6-1 combines with J gene TRBJ1-2, with D hard to call. The V end was cut by 1 base, the J end by 9 bases, with 6 bases between. This CDR3 is built from 11 residues. Per the germline V gene, CDR1 is MNHNS and CDR2 is SASEGT. Here the CDR3 reads CASSEGSSYTF. CDR3 nucleotide sequence: TGTGCCAGCAGTGAAGGCTCGAGCTACACCTTC.

This rearrangement joins TRBV5-1 to TRBJ2-1; 11 nucleotides line up with TRBD2. Germline-derived CDR1 and CDR2 are SGHRS and YFSETQ. This CDR3 spans 21 amino acids. V trimming: 2 bases; J trimming: 0 bases; junction bases outside the gene matches: 16. This CDR3 is CASSFLWGQGLAGYSYNEQFF. CDR3 nucleotide sequence: TGCGCCAGCAGCTTCTTATGGGGGCAAGGACTAGCGGGCTACTCCTACAATGAGCAGTTCTTC.

This clone was recorded only once. This chain uses TRBV7-3 with TRBJ1-5; D gene ambiguous. Trimming stripped 2 bases from V and 4 bases from J, with 6 bases between. Germline V gives CDR1 SGHTA, CDR2 FQGTGA. CDR3 length: 13 residues. The CDR3: CASSLGPNQPQHF. DNA of the CDR3: TGTGCCAGCAGCTTAGGACCGAATCAGCCCCAGCATTTT. The full variable domain, its missing parts supplied by reference TRBV7-3 and TRBJ1-5, is GAGVSQTPSNKVTEKGKYVELRCDPISGHTALYWYRQSLGQGPEFLIYFQGTGAADDSGLPNDRFFAVRPEGSVSTLKIQRTERGDSAVYLCASSLGPNQPQHFGDGTRLSIL.

Regarding this clone: Other DNA sequences of this sample code for an identical CDR3. This sequence joins TRBV19 and TRBJ1-1; D perhaps matches TRBD1 (6 bases). Trimming pared 6 bases from V and 1 base from J, leaving 9 bases between. This CDR3 has 13 amino acids. The germline gives CDR1 LNHDA, CDR2 SQIVND (reference sequence). The CDR3 nucleotides are TGTGCCAGTAGCCCGACAGGGAACACTGAAGCTTTCTTT. Translated: CASSPTGNTEAFF.

This chain links TRBV7-9 with TRBJ1-4; 9 positions agree with TRBD1. J lost 7 bases, V lost 5 bases, and 8 bases had no gene match. The CDR3 contains 15 residues. Germline CDR1 and CDR2: SEHNR and FQNEAQ (reference sequence). DNA for the CDR3: TGTGCCAGCAGCCTGGCCGGGACAGGGACTGAAAAACTGTTTTTT. Translated, it gives CASSLAGTGTEKLFF.

The table lists this clone with a count of one. The chain links TRBV18 to TRBJ1-2; D not certain. Germline CDR1 KGHSH, CDR2 LQKENI. The CDR3 runs 13 residues. V lost 3 bases and J 6 bases, leaving 11 bases between the germline ends. The chain's CDR3 is CASSPTLQDGYTF. As DNA, the CDR3 is TGTGCCAGCTCACCGACGTTGCAGGATGGCTACACCTTC.

The chain uses TRBV30 and TRBJ2-3; 8 bases map to TRBD2. This CDR3 has 12 residues. In germline, CDR1 is GTSNPN, CDR2 SVGIG (reference sequence). After removal of 5 bases from V and 8 bases from J, the junction contained 6 bases not matched to a gene. The CDR3, as DNA: TGTGCCTGGGACGCCGGGGGGGGTACGCAGTATTTT. Translation: CAWDAGGGTQYF. The variable domain in full, completed from reference TRBV30 and TRBJ2-3, reads SQTIHQWPATLVQPVGSPLSLECTVEGTSNPNLYWYRQAAGRGLQLLFYSVGIGQISSEVPQNLSASRPQDRQFILSSKKLLLSDSGFYLCAWDAGGGTQYFGPGTRLTVL.

This clone was counted once. The sample carries other DNA sequences with the same CDR3. This chain uses TRBV29-1 with TRBJ1-1; tentatively, D is TRBD1 (6 bases). The germline V and J ends were trimmed by 6 bases and 0 bases, with 11 bases remaining between them. This CDR3 has 13 residues. Germline assignment: CDR1 SQVTM and CDR2 ANQGSEA. CDR3 sequence: CSVRTVLNTEAFF. DNA of the CDR3: TGCAGCGTGAGGACAGTTCTGAACACTGAAGCTTTCTTT.

The genes are TRBV3-1 (or the pseudogene TRBV3-2) and TRBJ2-7; the D gene is possibly TRBD1 (6 bases). The germline V gene has CDR1 LGHDT and CDR2 YNNKEL (reference sequence). The CDR3 is 14 residues long. Trimming stripped 4 bases from V and 4 bases from J, with 14 bases between. The CDR3 nucleotides are TGTGCCAGCAGCCCTTGGGACATGATTTACGAGCAGTACTTC. Its translation: CASSPWDMIYEQYF.

The gene calls are TRBV5-4 and TRBJ2-7; 10 nucleotides match TRBD2. Germline CDR1 SGHNT, CDR2 YYREEE (reference sequence). The CDR3 contains 15 residues. J was trimmed by 2 bases and V by 0 bases; bases with no gene match: 2. CDR3 in amino acids: CASSLDSGGTYEQYF. In DNA form, the CDR3 reads TGTGCCAGCAGCTTGGATAGCGGGGGGACCTACGAGCAGTACTTC.